This T cell receptor beta chain was profiled in a study of metastatic and nonmetastatic thyroid tumors. Background on the study: Patients with malignant and benign thyroid disease provided blood and tumor or nodule tissue, whose repertoires were compared.

The sample holds one count of this clone. What it binds is not known. Losses at the gene ends were 3 bases for V and 3 bases for J; bases not matched to a gene: 6. The CDR3 loop spans 14 amino acids. CDR1 and CDR2 (germline): DFQATT, SNEGSKA (reference sequence). Patients were all untreated before their thyroid surgery. Study observations and caveats: Reportedly, malignant thyroid tumors had significantly higher TCR beta diversity than benign nodules, in blood and tumor.

Per the authors' pipeline: Clinicopathological groups differed in CDR3, with these differences serving to build a distant-metastasis classifier for papillary thyroid cancer. Using MiXCR, TCRdb reanalyzed the PCR reads. The V and J calls were not made by the authors but by TCRdb's processing. Of approximately 16,000 clones listed, under 40% were seen once; the top ten hold 9.5% to 15%. This TCR derives from a male donor with papillary thyroid cancer or a benign thyroid nodule (not recorded which). Some clones in this sample may be carry-over from other donors' samples. Sequenced input: tumor tissue. This chain links TRBV20-1 with TRBJ2-7, with 9 positions matching TRBD1. The CDR3, as DNA: TGCAGTGCTAGCCCGGGACAGGGTGTCTACGAGCAGTACTTC. Translating gives CSASPGQGVYEQYF.